Given below is one T cell receptor beta chain in context. This entry belongs to a study of T cells in narcolepsy. The data were produced by immunoSEQ multiplex PCR, yet TCRdb's version contains in-frame clones alone and is incomplete. The sample shows 25,000 to 30,000 clones, 80% to 90% of them seen only once. The CDR3 length is 16 residues. Germline loops: CDR1 SGHAT, CDR2 FQNNGV. V was cut by 3 bases and J by 0 bases, with 14 bases left in between. The J gene is TRBJ2-5, the V gene TRBV11-2, with a weak D call TRBD1 (6 bases). This sequence originates from a human donor in good health. The sequencing input was memory (CD45RA-) CD4+ T cells from blood. Written as DNA, the CDR3 is TGTGCCAGCAGCTTCTTACCAGACAGGAACCAAGAGACCCAGTACTTC. It codes for CASSFLPDRNQETQYF.